What follows are 19 T cell receptor beta chains derived from one specimen sequenced in a study of CD8 T cells in ankylosing spondylitis. TCRdb reanalysed the 5' RACE reads using MiXCR and keeps one entry per CDR3 protein. The data contain roughly 39,000 distinct CDR3 sequences, roughly 2.6% of them singletons. Sequenced sample: blood, either unsorted or a sorted T cell fraction (not recorded which). These receptors all stem from a male donor with ankylosing spondylitis or in good health (not recorded which).

This clonotype has at least ten counts. V and J are TRBV9 and TRBJ2-1; 9 bases align to TRBD2. Germline values: CDR1 SGDLS, CDR2 YYNGEE. The CDR3 extends over 18 amino acids. V was clipped by 0 bases and J by 0 bases; unmatched bases: 7. This CDR3 reads CASSVGGSGGSSYNEQFF. Written as DNA, the CDR3 is TGTGCCAGCAGCGTAGGGGGTAGCGGGGGAAGCTCCTACAATGAGCAGTTCTTC.

This clonotype came up many times. The chain couples TRBV9 to TRBJ1-2; 8 positions agree with TRBD1. Germline loops: CDR1 SGDLS, CDR2 YYNGEE. This CDR3 has 16 amino acids. J gave up 8 bases and V 0 bases, and 12 bases lay outside the gene matches. The CDR3 DNA reads TGTGCCAGCAGCGTAGAATGGACAGGGATGGTGGAGGGCTACACCTTC. Its protein is CASSVEWTGMVEGYTF.

There are many counts of this clonotype. The chain combines TRBV9 with TRBJ2-6; the D is unclear. Germline V CDR1 and CDR2: SGDLS, YYNGEE. Trimming took 4 bases from V and 3 from J, leaving 11 bases between them. The CDR3 runs 15 residues. The CDR3 region is CASSLRSVGANVLTF. For the CDR3, the DNA is TGTGCCAGCAGCCTCCGTTCGGTTGGGGCCAACGTCCTGACTTTC.

This clonotype was recorded many times. The CDR3 DNA is TGTGCCAGCAGCTTAGCCCCGGACCCCCCAACAGATACGCAGTATTTT. It codes for CASSLAPDPPTDTQYF. V gene TRBV9 combines with J gene TRBJ2-3, with no clear D. Deletions cut 4 bases from V and 3 bases from J, with 18 bases between. The germline V gene has CDR1 SGDLS and CDR2 YYNGEE. This CDR3 is built from 16 residues.

By share, this clonotype ranks as medium-sized. The J gene is TRBJ2-3, the V gene TRBV10-3, with TRBD2 matching over 14 bases. The length of the CDR3 is 16 residues. With 8 bases clipped from V and 2 bases from J, the junction kept 6 bases outside the gene matches. Germline values: CDR1 ENHRY, CDR2 SYGVKD. The chain's CDR3 is CAIGGTSGRPTDTQYF. CDR3 sequence (DNA): TGTGCCATCGGAGGGACTAGCGGGAGACCCACAGATACGCAGTATTTT.

In its sample, this clonotype was seen many times. The chain employs TRBV9 and TRBJ2-1; TRBD1 is a possible D gene (6 bases). CDR1 and CDR2 from the germline V gene are SGDLS and YYNGEE. The germline V and J ends were trimmed by 0 bases and 7 bases, with 26 bases remaining between them. This CDR3 comprises 19 residues. The CDR3 sequence: CASSVEIGGGRGAWNEQFF. The CDR3 DNA is TGTGCCAGCAGCGTAGAAATAGGTGGGGGCAGGGGAGCGTGGAATGAGCAGTTCTTC. The full variable domain, in which reference TRBV9 and TRBJ2-1 provide the parts outside the CDR3, is DSGVTQTPKHLITATGQRVTLRCSPRSGDLSVYWYQQSLDQGLQFLIQYYNGEERAKGNILERFSAQQFPDLHSELNLSSLELGDSALYFCASSVEIGGGRGAWNEQFFGPGTRLTVL.

This clonotype was counted ten times or more. The V gene is TRBV9, the J gene TRBJ2-7; 12 bases line up with TRBD1. The germline V gene encodes CDR1 SGDLS and CDR2 YYNGEE. Trimming at V came to 2 bases and at J to 5 bases, leaving 11 bases not matched to a gene. This CDR3 contains 17 residues. CDR3 protein: CASSVGMGGQGANEQYF. The CDR3, as DNA: TGTGCCAGCAGCGTGGGGATGGGGGGACAGGGGGCCAACGAGCAGTACTTC.

There are many counts of this clonotype. The genes are TRBV9 and TRBJ1-6; tentative D call: TRBD1 (5 bases). The CDR3 has 14 residues. Germline V gene data show CDR1 as SGDLS and CDR2 as YYNGEE. The V and J ends lost 1 base and 7 bases respectively, with 9 bases between them. The chain's CDR3 is CASSVSPGNSPLHF. The CDR3 coding sequence is TGTGCCAGCAGCGTATCGCCAGGGAATTCACCCCTCCACTTT.

In its sample, this clonotype was seen many times. V and J are TRBV9 and TRBJ2-1, with TRBD1 matching 8 bases. Unmatched junction bases numbered 6, after V lost 5 bases and J lost 2 bases. Per germline, CDR1 SGDLS and CDR2 YYNGEE. The length of the CDR3 is 15 residues. The CDR3: CASSDGTGAYNEQFF. The CDR3 DNA reads as TGTGCCAGCAGTGATGGGACAGGCGCCTACAATGAGCAGTTCTTC.

In this sample, this clonotype turned up many times. The chain links TRBV9 to TRBJ2-3; no firm D call. The V end lost 0 bases, the J end lost 0 bases, and 8 bases lay between the germline ends. Germline-derived CDR1 and CDR2 are SGDLS and YYNGEE. The CDR3 runs 15 residues. The DNA for the CDR3 is TGTGCCAGCAGCGTAGTAGGCGGTAGCACAGATACGCAGTATTTT. Its translation: CASSVVGGSTDTQYF.

This clonotype was recorded many times. The CDR3 here is CASSVDMGYTEAFF. The DNA of the CDR3 is TGTGCCAGCAGCGTAGACATGGGATACACTGAAGCTTTCTTT. This chain uses TRBV9 with TRBJ1-1, with D unclear. The CDR3 sequence is 14 residues long. With 0 bases removed from V and 3 bases from J, the gap between germline ends came to 9 bases. CDR1 SGDLS and CDR2 YYNGEE come from the germline V gene.

This clonotype was counted many times. V is TRBV9 and J is TRBJ1-2; TRBD1 matches at 8 bases. With V trimmed by 0 bases and J by 6 bases, 10 bases remained unmatched. CDR1 and CDR2 (germline): SGDLS, YYNGEE. The CDR3 has 16 residues. CDR3 sequence: CASSVEYRGVVNGYTF. The CDR3 DNA is TGTGCCAGCAGCGTAGAATACAGGGGGGTAGTAAATGGCTACACCTTC.

In this sample, this clonotype turned up many times. The chain is built from TRBV9 and TRBJ1-1; unclear D gene. This CDR3 comprises 14 residues. V was pared by 0 bases and J by 3 bases, with 9 bases between. Per germline, CDR1 SGDLS and CDR2 YYNGEE. CDR3 bases: TGTGCCAGCAGCGTAGACGTACAATACACTGAAGCTTTCTTT. Encoded protein: CASSVDVQYTEAFF.

This clonotype occurred many times. This chain uses TRBV9 with TRBJ2-7; 7 bases are a match to TRBD1. Losses at the gene ends were 2 bases for V and 6 bases for J; bases not matched to a gene: 8. This CDR3 spans 14 amino acids. Germline CDR1 reads SGDLS; CDR2 reads YYNGEE. CDR3 nucleotide sequence: TGTGCCAGCAGCGTCTCCGGGACAGCTGGCGAGCAGTACTTC. Translating gives CASSVSGTAGEQYF. Full variable domain (outside the CDR3, taken from reference TRBV9 and TRBJ2-7): DSGVTQTPKHLITATGQRVTLRCSPRSGDLSVYWYQQSLDQGLQFLIQYYNGEERAKGNILERFSAQQFPDLHSELNLSSLELGDSALYFCASSVSGTAGEQYFGPGTRLTVT.

In this sample, this clonotype turned up many times. The chain is built from TRBV9 and TRBJ1-1; tentatively, D is TRBD1 (6 bases). The V and J ends lost 4 bases and 1 base respectively, with 14 bases between them. CDR1 is SGDLS, CDR2 YYNGEE, per germline. The length of the CDR3 is 15 residues. The CDR3 sequence: CASSPRQARNTEAFF. The CDR3 DNA reads as TGTGCCAGCAGCCCTCGACAGGCCCGGAACACTGAAGCTTTCTTT.

This clonotype came up many times. The genes are TRBV9 and TRBJ2-1; D is undetermined. This CDR3 has 12 residues. Germline CDR1 is SGDLS and CDR2 is YYNGEE. Trimming removed 6 bases at V and 6 bases at J, with 10 bases between. The DNA for the CDR3 is TGTGCCAGCAAGGGCTCGGGCAATGAGCAGTTCTTC. This translates into CASKGSGNEQFF.

Many counts were recorded for this clonotype. The chain joins TRBV9 to TRBJ2-7; 7 bases line up with TRBD1. V shed 3 bases and J 6 bases; nucleotides not matched to a gene: 9. Germline CDR1 is SGDLS and CDR2 is YYNGEE. This CDR3 contains 14 residues. The CDR3 sequence is CASSAGQVPLEQYF. CDR3 nucleotides: TGTGCCAGCAGCGCCGGACAGGTCCCCCTCGAGCAGTACTTC.

Ten or more counts support this clonotype. The chain is built from TRBV9 and TRBJ1-1, with 8 bases lining up with TRBD1. Per the germline V gene, CDR1 is SGDLS and CDR2 is YYNGEE. The CDR3 is 15 residues long. After removal of 2 bases from V and 0 bases from J, the junction contained 3 bases not matched to a gene. The CDR3 protein is CASSVRTGMNTEAFF. Here the CDR3 DNA reads TGTGCCAGCAGCGTTCGGACAGGGATGAACACTGAAGCTTTCTTT.

This clonotype showed up many times. The chain is built from TRBV9 and TRBJ2-1, with TRBD2 identical over 7 bases. The V and J ends lost 0 bases and 3 bases, in that order; junction bases with no gene match: 6. CDR3 size: 16 residues. Germline assignment: CDR1 SGDLS and CDR2 YYNGEE. The DNA of the CDR3 is TGTGCCAGCAGCGTAGAGGGCAGGACTAGCTACAATGAGCAGTTCTTC. As protein: CASSVEGRTSYNEQFF. Full variable domain (missing parts from reference TRBV9 and TRBJ2-1): DSGVTQTPKHLITATGQRVTLRCSPRSGDLSVYWYQQSLDQGLQFLIQYYNGEERAKGNILERFSAQQFPDLHSELNLSSLELGDSALYFCASSVEGRTSYNEQFFGPGTRLTVL.